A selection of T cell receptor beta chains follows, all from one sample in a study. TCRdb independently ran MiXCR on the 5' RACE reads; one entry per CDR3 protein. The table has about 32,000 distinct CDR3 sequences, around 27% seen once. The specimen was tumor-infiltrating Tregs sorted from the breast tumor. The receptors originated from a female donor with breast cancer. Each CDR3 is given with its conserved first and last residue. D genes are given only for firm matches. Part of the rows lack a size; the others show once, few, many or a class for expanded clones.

TGTGCCAGCAGCCCCACAGGGAGGAACACTGAAGCTTTCTTT | CASSPTGRNTEAFF | TRBJ1-1 | TRBV7-9 | . | few
TGTGCCAGCAGCTTAGAGTTCGGGCGGGACACCTCCTACAATGAGCAGTTCTTC | CASSLEFGRDTSYNEQFF | TRBJ2-1 | TRBV7-8 | . | many
TGTGCCACCAGCAGCCCCGGGACTAGCACCTACGAGCAGTACTTC | CATSSPGTSTYEQYF | TRBJ2-7 | TRBV15 | TRBD2 | .
TGCGCCAGCAGAGCCGGGACAGCCAATCAGCCCCAGCATTTT | CASRAGTANQPQHF | TRBJ1-5 | TRBV10-2 | TRBD1 | many
TGTGCCAGCAGTTGCTCCACTCGCACTGAAGCTTTCTTT | CASSCSTRTEAFF | TRBJ1-1 | TRBV6-5 | . | .
TGTGCCAGCAGCCCCGGCGGCAATGAGCAGTTCTTC | CASSPGGNEQFF | TRBJ2-1 | TRBV9 | . | many
TGTGCCAGCAGGCGTTCTAGCTCCTACGAGCAGTACTTC | CASRRSSSYEQYF | TRBJ2-7 | TRBV6-5 | . | many
TGTGCCAGCAGCCCGGGACAGGGGGGCGCTGGAAACACCATATATTTT | CASSPGQGGAGNTIYF | TRBJ1-3 | TRBV6-5 | TRBD1 | .
TGTGCCAGCAGCTTAGCAGGGCACGAGCAGTACTTC | CASSLAGHEQYF | TRBJ2-7 | TRBV11-2 | . | .
TGTGCCAGCAGCCCAGCTCGGTGGGGAAGGTCATCCTACGAGCAGTACTTC | CASSPARWGRSSYEQYF | TRBJ2-7 | TRBV11-2 | . | .
TGTGCCAGTAGGAAGCGGGAGATGAACTACGAGCAGTACTTC | CASRKREMNYEQYF | TRBJ2-7 | TRBV6-1 | TRBD2 | many
TGCAGTGCTAGAGATTGGAGAAGGGGAGAGACCCAGTACTTC | CSARDWRRGETQYF | TRBJ2-5 | TRBV20-1 | . | once
TGCAGTGCTAGGGGCGGGTCCGGCGGGGAGCTGTTTTTT | CSARGGSGGELFF | TRBJ2-2 | TRBV20-1 | . | medium-sized
TGCGCCAGCAGCTTGGAGTCAGGGGGCACTGAAGCTTTCTTT | CASSLESGGTEAFF | TRBJ1-1 | TRBV5-1 | TRBD1 | .
TGCGCCAGCAGCTTACAGAAGGGCCCCTCCTACGAGCAGTACTTC | CASSLQKGPSYEQYF | TRBJ2-7 | TRBV5-1 | . | few
TGTGCCAGCAGCGTAGGGGCGGAGGAGAGCAATCAGCCCCAGCATTTT | CASSVGAEESNQPQHF | TRBJ1-5 | TRBV9 | . | few
TGCGCCAGCAGCTCGGGACAGGGGGACACCGGGGAGCTGTTTTTT | CASSSGQGDTGELFF | TRBJ2-2 | TRBV5-1 | TRBD1 | many
TGTGCCAGCAGGACGACCTACATAACAGGGCATGAGCAGTTCTTC | CASRTTYITGHEQFF | TRBJ2-1 | TRBV2 | . | few
TGCAGTGCCACCGACAGGGAGTTCTATGGCTACACCTTC | CSATDREFYGYTF | TRBJ1-2 | TRBV20-1 | TRBD1 | .